One and the same sample provided the 22 T cell receptor beta chains below, sequenced in a study of cytomegalovirus exposure and HLA in healthy donors. Use of 60 Vbeta and 13 Jbeta primers characterized the PCR. Sequencing used immunoSEQ multiplex PCR; TCRdb keeps in-frame clones, though not all of them. Seen here are 110,000 to 150,000 clones, 80% to 90% observed once, and the top ten hold more than 3.5%. The sample comprised PBMCs. These receptor sequences come from a middle-aged woman in good health and CMV-seropositive.

A few counts support this clone. The chain links TRBV7-9 to TRBJ1-6, with a tentative D call TRBD1 (5 bases). This CDR3 has 15 amino acids. Germline CDR1 SEHNR, CDR2 FQNEAQ (reference sequence). With 1 base removed from V and 5 bases from J, the gap between germline ends came to 9 bases. The CDR3 loop is CASSLGGGNNSPLHF. CDR3 coding DNA: TGTGCCAGCAGCTTAGGGGGGGGGAATAATTCACCCCTCCACTTT.

The chain is built from TRBV7-9 and TRBJ1-4; possibly TRBD1 for D (5 bases). The CDR3 contains 18 residues. Trimming removed 0 bases from V and 4 bases from J, with 18 bases in between. CDR1 and CDR2 from the germline V gene are SEHNR and FQNEAQ (reference sequence). The CDR3 DNA sequence: TGTGCCAGCAGCTTAGCGCCCCCGAAAGAGACAGTTAATGAAAAACTGTTTTTT. This gives the protein CASSLAPPKETVNEKLFF.

This clone was seen once. V usage is TRBV7-3 and J usage is TRBJ2-1; 7 bases match TRBD2. The V gene end was trimmed by 0 bases and the J gene end by 1 base; junction bases not matched to a gene: 3. CDR1 and CDR2 (germline): SGHTA, FQGTGA. CDR3 length: 16 amino acids. The DNA for the CDR3 is TGTGCCAGCAGCTTAACGGGCGGGGGTTCCTACAATGAGCAGTTCTTC. Amino acids: CASSLTGGGSYNEQFF.

The rearrangement joins TRBV5-4 to TRBJ2-5; weak D call: TRBD2 (7 bases). The J call may be in error: the DNA end matches TRBJ2-7 better. The CDR3 runs 14 residues. Per germline, CDR1 SGHNT and CDR2 YYREEE (reference sequence). CDR3 bases: TGTGCCAGCAGCAACGGGGGGCGAGACTACGAGCAGTACTTC. Amino acid sequence: CASSNGGRDYEQYF.

The chain is built from TRBV28 and TRBJ1-4; 8 bases line up with TRBD1. The CDR3 has 14 residues. J gave up 8 bases and V 6 bases, and 8 bases lay outside the gene matches. Germline V CDR1 and CDR2: MDHEN, SYDVKM. The CDR3 DNA follows: TGTGCCAGCAGCCGACAGGGGTTTCGGGAAAAACTGTTTTTT. It translates to CASSRQGFREKLFF.

This clone appeared a single time. This chain connects TRBV4-1 to TRBJ2-5, with 10 nucleotides matching TRBD2. Gene TRBJ2-7 matches the end of the DNA better, so the J call may be wrong. The CDR3 runs 15 residues. Germline V gene sequence: CDR1 MGHRA, CDR2 YSYEKL. The CDR3 sequence: CASSQDLAGAFEQYF. The CDR3 DNA reads as TGCGCCAGCAGCCAAGATCTAGCGGGGGCTTTCGAGCAGTACTTC.

The chain carries TRBV7-2 and TRBJ1-4; D is unresolved. Trimming pared 5 bases from V and 6 bases from J, leaving 16 bases between. Germline assignment: CDR1 SGHTA and CDR2 FQGNSA. The CDR3 has 15 residues. The CDR3 nucleotides are TGTGCCAGCAGCCCCGGCCGGGTAGTTTATGAAAAACTGTTTTTT. Its translation: CASSPGRVVYEKLFF.

CDR3: CASSFMEKSPLHF. As DNA, the CDR3 is TGTGCCAGCAGTTTTATGGAGAAGTCACCCCTCCACTTT. J is TRBJ1-6 and V is TRBV28; D gene unclear. CDR3 size: 13 residues. Germline CDR1 and CDR2: MDHEN and SYDVKM. V lost 3 bases to trimming and J lost 10 bases, with 10 bases between them.

This chain uses TRBV30 with TRBJ1-5; 7 positions agree with TRBD1. Germline V gene data show CDR1 as GTSNPN and CDR2 as SVGIG (reference sequence). There are 13 residues in the CDR3. The ends lost 3 bases at V and 9 bases at J; junction bases unmatched: 8. The CDR3 sequence: CAWRDGQAGPQHF. CDR3 coding DNA: TGTGCCTGGAGGGACGGACAGGCTGGGCCCCAGCATTTT.

J is TRBJ1-4 and V is TRBV18; possible D gene TRBD1, 6 bases. V shed 4 bases and J shed 3 bases, with 12 bases lying between them. The CDR3 consists of 15 residues. The germline CDR1 and CDR2 sequences are KGHSH and LQKENI. The CDR3 DNA follows: TGTGCCAGCTCACTCGGACAGACCTCTAATGAAAAACTGTTTTTT. Translation gives CASSLGQTSNEKLFF.

V and J are TRBV2 and TRBJ1-2; 8 bases are a match to TRBD1. Per the germline V gene, CDR1 is SNHLY and CDR2 is FYNNEI. CDR3 length: 16 residues. The trim removed 5 bases at V and 0 bases at J, leaving 8 bases unmatched. The CDR3 DNA reads as TGTGCCAGCAGTACAGGGACAGGCGTTACTAACTATGGCTACACCTTC. Residues: CASSTGTGVTNYGYTF.

The genes are TRBV5-4 and TRBJ1-2; 7 bases map to TRBD1. This CDR3 spans 13 amino acids. J lost 6 bases, V lost 4 bases, and 6 bases had no gene match. Germline lookup yields CDR1 SGHNT and CDR2 YYREEE (reference sequence). This CDR3 is CASSRPGQDGYTF. DNA for the CDR3: TGTGCCAGCAGCAGACCTGGACAGGATGGCTACACCTTC.

The rearrangement joins TRBV2 to TRBJ2-5, with TRBD2 matching over 8 bases. This CDR3 comprises 19 residues. With 7 bases clipped from V and 0 bases from J, the junction kept 19 bases outside the gene matches. Germline V gene sequence: CDR1 SNHLY, CDR2 FYNNEI. The CDR3 loop is CASIGRASGQALYQETQYF. CDR3 DNA sequence: TGTGCCAGCATCGGCCGGGCTAGCGGGCAGGCCTTGTACCAAGAGACCCAGTACTTC.

A single count supports this clone. V gene TRBV7-9 combines with J gene TRBJ2-7; 9 positions agree with TRBD2. The V gene's germline CDR1 is SEHNR and CDR2 FQNEAQ (reference sequence). V was clipped by 5 bases and J by 0 bases; unmatched bases: 8. This CDR3 has 16 residues. The CDR3 DNA reads as TGTGCCAGCAGCGCGGTGATAGCGGGGGTCTCCTACGAGCAGTACTTC. Translation gives CASSAVIAGVSYEQYF.

This chain uses TRBV7-3 with TRBJ2-3; 7 bases line up with TRBD2. The V segment lost 3 bases and the J segment 0 bases; nucleotides outside the gene matches: 3. CDR1 is SGHTA, CDR2 FQGTGA, per germline. There are 15 residues in the CDR3. As DNA, the CDR3 is TGTGCCAGCAGCTTGCGCGGGAGTAGCACAGATACGCAGTATTTT. Translation: CASSLRGSSTDTQYF.

This clone turned up a few times. The chain is built from TRBV15 and TRBJ1-4; possible D gene TRBD1, 5 bases. In germline, CDR1 is LNHNV, CDR2 YYDKDF (reference sequence). V lost 8 bases and J 3 bases, leaving 19 bases between the germline ends. The CDR3 is made up of 16 amino acids. CDR3 loop: CATSPRDKGSNEKLFF. As DNA, the CDR3 is TGTGCCACCTCGCCCCGCGACAAGGGGTCTAATGAAAAACTGTTTTTT.

The CDR3 protein is CASSLEGGRGETQYF. The CDR3 DNA follows: TGTGCCAGCAGCCTCGAGGGCGGGAGAGGGGAGACCCAGTACTTC. The chain uses TRBV2 and TRBJ2-5, with TRBD2 matching 7 bases. There are 15 residues in the CDR3. Germline V gene data show CDR1 as SNHLY and CDR2 as FYNNEI. V shed 6 bases, J shed 5 bases, and the junction held 12 bases outside the gene matches.

V and J are TRBV6-1 and TRBJ2-7; D gene unclear. The germline CDR1 and CDR2 sequences are MNHNS and SASEGT. Trimming took 2 bases from V and 2 from J, leaving 10 bases between them. This CDR3 is 14 amino acids long. CDR3 nucleotide sequence: TGTGCCAGCAGTGAAACGATAACTACCTACGAGCAGTACTTC. Translation gives CASSETITTYEQYF.

The genes are TRBV27 and TRBJ1-2; 7 bases agree with TRBD1. Per germline, CDR1 MNHEY and CDR2 SMNVEV (reference sequence). The J segment lost 7 bases and the V segment lost 4 bases, leaving 6 bases of the junction unmatched. The CDR3 loop spans 13 amino acids. DNA for the CDR3: TGTGCCAGCAGTTCCACAGGGGTGGGTGGCTACACCTTC. This gives the protein CASSSTGVGGYTF.

The chain links TRBV9 to TRBJ2-2, with D uncertain. The CDR3 has 16 amino acids. Germline CDR1 reads SGDLS; CDR2 reads YYNGEE. Trimming took off 0 bases at V and 1 base at J, with 10 bases between the two ends. This CDR3 is CASSVGAPRNTGELFF. CDR3 sequence (DNA): TGTGCCAGCAGCGTAGGAGCGCCGCGGAACACCGGGGAGCTGTTTTTT.

This clone was seen a handful of times. This sequence joins TRBV6-4 and TRBJ2-7, with 13 bases lining up with TRBD2. The length of the CDR3 is 19 residues. CDR1 is MRHNA, CDR2 SNTAGT, per germline. With 6 bases clipped from V and 0 bases from J, the junction kept 14 bases outside the gene matches. Written as DNA, the CDR3 is TGTGCCAGCAGGTGGTGGACTAGCGGGAGTGCGGGGAGCTCCTACGAGCAGTACTTC. Translation gives CASRWWTSGSAGSSYEQYF.

This clone appeared a single time. This chain joins TRBV7-6 and TRBJ2-7, with TRBD2 matching over 13 bases. V lost 5 bases, J lost 6 bases, and 22 bases stayed unmatched. CDR1 and CDR2 (germline): SGHVS, FNYEAQ. The CDR3 totals 20 residues. The CDR3, as DNA: TGTGCCAGCAGCCCCGGGGGGGGAAGCGGACTAGCGGGAGCTGGTAGCGAGCAGTACTTC. Translating gives CASSPGGGSGLAGAGSEQYF.